These 10 T cell receptor beta chains originate from one sample sequenced in a study of T cell responses to AZD1222 COVID-19 vaccine. Clones were read by immunoSEQ multiplex PCR, and TCRdb kept only the in-frame ones, dropping some. The table shows a few hundred thousand clones, with 93% occurring only once. Sequenced here: peripheral blood, sampled on day 0 of AZD1222 vaccination. The source of these receptors is an adult in good health.

J is TRBJ1-4 and V is TRBV3-1 (or the pseudogene TRBV3-2); 7 bases fit TRBD1. Germline CDR1 LGHDT, CDR2 YNNKEL (reference sequence). This CDR3 region has 14 residues. V was clipped by 0 bases and J by 7 bases; unmatched bases: 2. The CDR3 is CASSQDYRGEKLFF. The CDR3, as DNA: TGTGCCAGCAGCCAAGATTACAGGGGTGAAAAACTGTTTTTT.

The V and J genes are TRBV15 and TRBJ2-7, with unresolved D. V lost 0 bases to trimming and J lost 2 bases, with 11 bases between them. The CDR3 covers 15 residues. The germline CDR1 and CDR2 sequences are LNHNV and YYDKDF (reference sequence). The CDR3 nucleotides read TGTGCCACCAGCAGAGATCCCGGTATGACCTACGAGCAGTACTTC. This encodes CATSRDPGMTYEQYF.

The rearrangement links TRBV10-2 to TRBJ1-6; D gene unclear. Germline values: CDR1 WSHSY, CDR2 SAAADI. The CDR3 extends over 15 amino acids. The V end was cut by 0 bases, the J end by 6 bases, with 9 bases between. This CDR3 reads CASSESMWGNSPLHF. The CDR3 DNA reads TGCGCCAGCAGTGAGTCTATGTGGGGTAATTCACCCCTCCACTTT.

This clone showed up just once. This chain joins TRBV6-1 and TRBJ2-5; a weak D match, TRBD2 (7 bases). Germline CDR1 MNHNS, CDR2 SASEGT. V dropped 4 bases and J dropped 2 bases, with 17 bases sitting between them. This CDR3 has 16 residues. The DNA of the CDR3 is TGTGCCAGCAGTGTACTGGCGGGGGCCGGACAAGAGACCCAGTACTTC. Translation: CASSVLAGAGQETQYF.

This sequence joins TRBV12-3 or TRBV12-4 and TRBJ1-1; D remains ambiguous. The CDR3 loop spans 11 amino acids. V was clipped by 5 bases and J by 3 bases, with 4 bases between them. This chain's CDR3 is CASSQDTEAFF. DNA of the CDR3: TGTGCCAGCAGTCAGGACACTGAAGCTTTCTTT.

The chain couples TRBV7-3 to TRBJ2-7; TRBD2 is a possible D gene (7 bases). V lost 11 bases and J lost 2, with 16 bases in between. The CDR3 contains 13 residues. The V gene's germline CDR1 is SGHTA and CDR2 FQGTGA. For the CDR3, the DNA is TGTGCCTGGGGGGGCCCCACTCCCTACGAGCAGTACTTC. This gives the protein CAWGGPTPYEQYF.

This clone was counted a single time. This rearrangement joins TRBV11-2 to TRBJ1-4; no reliable D call. The germline V gene has CDR1 SGHAT and CDR2 FQNNGV. V lost 4 bases, J lost 1 base, and 10 bases lay in between. This CDR3 region has 15 residues. CDR3 in DNA: TGTGCCAGCAGCTCAATCCTTCAAACTAATGAAAAACTGTTTTTT. It yields the protein CASSSILQTNEKLFF.

The chain has TRBV28 and TRBJ1-1, with D perhaps matching TRBD1 (5 bases). Trimming cost V 6 bases and J 5 bases, with 16 bases left between them. The CDR3 totals 14 residues. The germline CDR1 and CDR2 sequences are MDHEN and SYDVKM. CDR3 protein: CASSPGLPGTEAFF. The DNA for the CDR3 is TGTGCCAGCAGCCCGGGACTTCCAGGGACTGAAGCTTTCTTT.

This clone was observed a handful of times. The V and J genes are TRBV11-1 and TRBJ2-7; D unclear. Germline V lookup: CDR1 SGHAT, CDR2 FQDESV (reference sequence). V gave up 3 bases and J gave up 6 bases, with 12 bases separating them. The CDR3 runs to 13 residues. For the CDR3, the DNA is TGTGCCAGCAGCTTGAGACCTTCTACCGAGCAGTACTTC. Translating it yields CASSLRPSTEQYF.

This clone was observed a few times. V usage is TRBV20-1 and J usage is TRBJ2-1; D may be TRBD1 (7 bases). Between the trimmed V and J ends, which lost 3 bases and 6 bases, there was a span of 18 bases. CDR1 is DFQATT and CDR2 is SNEGSKA in the germline V gene (reference sequence). The CDR3 totals 15 residues. CDR3 in DNA: TGCAGTGCTAGTCATTCGGCAGGGGGAGGCAATGAGCAGTTCTTC. Amino acids: CSASHSAGGGNEQFF.